These T cell receptor beta chains were read from a single sample in a study of T cell responses to AZD1222 COVID-19 vaccine. Profiling relied on immunoSEQ multiplex PCR, and the TCRdb table lists in-frame clones only, not all of them. The table includes roughly 180,000 clones, about 90% detected once. Sequenced material: peripheral blood, taken 28 days after the second AZD1222 dose. The receptors were gathered from an adult who received the AZD1222 COVID-19 vaccine. CDR3s include the opening cysteine and the closing phenylalanine or tryptophan. Each record gives: clone size, V gene, D gene, J gene, CDR3 DNA, CDR3 protein. The D gene is left open where the match is weak. The listing skips clone size in some rows; elsewhere it reads once, few, many or a size class.

size: NA
V: TRBV10-3
D: TRBD1
J: TRBJ1-3
DNA: TGTGCCATCACTCCCACAGGGGCCGGAAACACCATATATTTT
CDR3: CAITPTGAGNTIYF

size: NA
V: TRBV27
D: NA
J: TRBJ2-3
DNA: TGTGCCAGCAGTTTAGGGCGACAGGTTGAAGATACGCAGTATTTT
CDR3: CASSLGRQVEDTQYF

size: NA
V: TRBV19
D: TRBD1
J: TRBJ1-5
DNA: TGTGCCAGTAGATTACAGGGGGCCGCTCAGCCCCAGCATTTT
CDR3: CASRLQGAAQPQHF

size: NA
V: TRBV5-1
D: NA
J: TRBJ2-2
DNA: TGCGCCAGCAGCCCCGGAGGGCGAGGCGCCGGGGAGCTGTTTTTT
CDR3: CASSPGGRGAGELFF

size: NA
V: TRBV5-8
D: NA
J: TRBJ1-3
DNA: TGTGCCAGCAGCTTGGGGGGCGGCGGAAACACCATATATTTT
CDR3: CASSLGGGGNTIYF

size: NA
V: TRBV7-9
D: TRBD1
J: TRBJ2-5
DNA: TGTGCCAGCAGCTTAGGAGGGGGCAGCCAAGAGACCCAGTACTTC
CDR3: CASSLGGGSQETQYF

size: NA
V: TRBV10-3
D: NA
J: TRBJ2-2
DNA: TGTGCCATCAGTGACAGGGGTCCGACCAACACCGGGGAGCTGTTTTTT
CDR3: CAISDRGPTNTGELFF

size: once
V: TRBV14
D: NA
J: TRBJ2-2
DNA: TGTGCCAGCAGCCAGACACCGGGCGGGGAGCTGTTTTTT
CDR3: CASSQTPGGELFF

size: NA
V: TRBV3-1/TRBV3-2
D: TRBD1
J: TRBJ1-4
DNA: TGTGCCAGCAGCCAAGGATCCGGACAGGGGTATGAAAAACTGTTTTTT
CDR3: CASSQGSGQGYEKLFF

size: NA
V: TRBV30
D: NA
J: TRBJ2-4
DNA: TGTGCCTGGAGTGGAGGGCTAGCTGGGGCCGGAGAAAACATTCAGTACTTC
CDR3: CAWSGGLAGAGENIQYF

size: NA
V: TRBV7-2
D: NA
J: TRBJ1-3
DNA: TGTGCCAGCAGCACTAGGGGGGCCTCCTCTGGAAACACCATATATTTT
CDR3: CASSTRGASSGNTIYF

size: NA
V: TRBV4-3
D: TRBD2
J: TRBJ2-7
DNA: TGCGCCAGCAGCCAAGGCACGGGACTAGCGGGCTACGAGCAGTACTTC
CDR3: CASSQGTGLAGYEQYF

size: NA
V: TRBV19
D: NA
J: TRBJ1-2
DNA: TGTGCCAGTAGTCCCGACCTTTGGACGGATGGCTACACCTTC
CDR3: CASSPDLWTDGYTF

size: NA
V: TRBV7-9
D: NA
J: TRBJ1-1
DNA: TGTGCCAGCAGCGACGGGGGGTCGGGCACTGAAGCTTTCTTT
CDR3: CASSDGGSGTEAFF

size: NA
V: TRBV4-1
D: NA
J: TRBJ2-6
DNA: TGCGCCAGCAGCCAAGGAAGGGGGGCTGGGGCCAACGTCCTGACTTTC
CDR3: CASSQGRGAGANVLTF

size: NA
V: TRBV5-1
D: NA
J: TRBJ2-3
DNA: TGCGCCAGCAGCTTGGCCGGAAGAACCACAGATACGCAGTATTTT
CDR3: CASSLAGRTTDTQYF

size: NA
V: TRBV4-1
D: TRBD1
J: TRBJ1-2
DNA: TGCGCCAGCAGCCCCATAGGGACAGGCGCGTATGGCTACACCTTC
CDR3: CASSPIGTGAYGYTF

size: NA
V: TRBV2
D: NA
J: TRBJ2-1
DNA: TGTGCCAGCGCCCAGGGAAACTACAATGAGCAGTTCTTC
CDR3: CASAQGNYNEQFF

size: once
V: TRBV27
D: NA
J: TRBJ1-1
DNA: TGTGCCAGCAGTTTGGGGGGAGCCGTCCCAACAACTGAAGCTTTCTTT
CDR3: CASSLGGAVPTTEAFF

size: NA
V: TRBV28
D: TRBD1
J: TRBJ2-2
DNA: TGTGCCAGCACCACCCTCGGGACAGGGGTAACCGGGGAGCTGTTTTTT
CDR3: CASTTLGTGVTGELFF

size: NA
V: TRBV19
D: NA
J: TRBJ1-1
DNA: TGTGCCAGTAGCAGCGGGTCGGGACGAATAATGAACACTGAAGCTTTCTTT
CDR3: CASSSGSGRIMNTEAFF

size: NA
V: TRBV24-1
D: TRBD1
J: TRBJ2-1
DNA: TGTGCCACCAGTGATTGGACAGGGGGCTTATCCAATGAGCAGTTCTTC
CDR3: CATSDWTGGLSNEQFF

size: NA
V: TRBV18
D: TRBD1
J: TRBJ1-2
DNA: TGTGCCAGCTCACTTGACAGGGGGAACACCCATGGCTACACCTTC
CDR3: CASSLDRGNTHGYTF

size: NA
V: TRBV19
D: NA
J: TRBJ1-2
DNA: TGTGCCAGTTCGGAGAGCCGGGGCATCTATGGCTACACCTTC
CDR3: CASSESRGIYGYTF

size: few
V: TRBV5-1
D: NA
J: TRBJ1-2
DNA: TGCGCCAGCAGCTTGGGTACGGCAGGGCCCAACTATGGCTACACCTTC
CDR3: CASSLGTAGPNYGYTF

size: few
V: TRBV2
D: TRBD2
J: TRBJ2-1
DNA: TGTGCCACAGGGTCTACTAGCGGGAGTGATGAGCAGTTCTTC
CDR3: CATGSTSGSDEQFF

size: NA
V: TRBV4-2
D: NA
J: TRBJ1-5
DNA: TGTGCCAGCAGCCAAGAACCAACAGGACCTCAGCCCCAGCATTTT
CDR3: CASSQEPTGPQPQHF

size: NA
V: TRBV27
D: TRBD1
J: TRBJ2-4
DNA: TGTGCCAGCAGCAGTGGGACAGGGGGCAGAAACATTCAGTACTTC
CDR3: CASSSGTGGRNIQYF

size: NA
V: TRBV7-2
D: NA
J: TRBJ2-7
DNA: TGTGCCAGCAGCTCCACTTACGAGCAGTACTTC
CDR3: CASSSTYEQYF

size: NA
V: TRBV11-2
D: TRBD2
J: TRBJ2-7
DNA: TGTGCCAGCAGCTTAGATCTGGGGGACTACTCCTACGAGCAGTACTTC
CDR3: CASSLDLGDYSYEQYF

size: NA
V: TRBV3-1/TRBV3-2
D: NA
J: TRBJ2-3
DNA: TGTGCCAGCAGCCAAGTCTCTTCGGTGGTCACAGATACGCAGTATTTT
CDR3: CASSQVSSVVTDTQYF

size: once
V: TRBV5-6
D: TRBD1
J: TRBJ1-1
DNA: TGTGCCAGCAGCTGGGACAGGGGAAGCACTGAAGCTTTCTTT
CDR3: CASSWDRGSTEAFF

size: NA
V: TRBV10-3
D: NA
J: TRBJ1-2
DNA: TGTGCCATCAGGGGCGGAGGGTCTAACTATGGCTACACCTTC
CDR3: CAIRGGGSNYGYTF